The 9 T cell receptor beta chains reported below all come from one sample, sequenced in a study of blood T cell repertoires in COVID-19. Data came from immunoSEQ multiplex PCR; TCRdb stores just in-frame clones and leaves some out. Of tens of thousands of clones in the sample, over 90% were seen once. Sequenced input: peripheral blood. The origin of the receptors is a human donor with active COVID-19. The donor label of this sample is uncertain.

This chain connects TRBV2 to TRBJ2-7, with 8 bases lining up with TRBD1. Germline values: CDR1 SNHLY, CDR2 FYNNEI. With 4 bases clipped from V and 2 bases from J, the junction kept 4 bases outside the gene matches. The CDR3 extends over 14 amino acids. CDR3 residues: CASSGTGTPYEQYF. CDR3 DNA: TGTGCCAGCAGTGGGACAGGGACGCCCTACGAGCAGTACTTC. Full variable domain (rest looked up from reference TRBV2 and TRBJ2-7): EPEVTQTPSHQVTQMGQEVILRCVPISNHLYFYWYRQILGQKVEFLVSFYNNEISEKSEIFDDQFSVERPDGSNFTLKIRSTKLEDSAMYFCASSGTGTPYEQYFGPGTRLTVT.

This chain links TRBV5-1 with TRBJ2-2, with 7 nucleotides matching TRBD1. The CDR3 sequence is 14 residues long. CDR1 and CDR2 (germline): SGHRS, YFSETQ. The ends lost 4 bases at V and 4 bases at J; junction bases unmatched: 4. The CDR3 region is CASSPTGPTGELFF. DNA for the CDR3: TGCGCCAGCAGCCCGACAGGGCCCACCGGGGAGCTGTTTTTT.

This clone was counted between two and nine times. The rearrangement links TRBV19 to TRBJ1-5, with D hard to call. This CDR3 region has 16 residues. The V gene's germline CDR1 is LNHDA and CDR2 SQIVND (reference sequence). V lost 5 bases and J lost 1, with 15 bases in between. The CDR3 DNA is TGTGCCAGTAGTTCACACAAACCTCCCAGCAATCAGCCCCAGCATTTT. This sequence encodes CASSSHKPPSNQPQHF.

This chain uses TRBV15 with TRBJ2-3; D call uncertain. CDR1 is LNHNV and CDR2 is YYDKDF in the germline V gene (reference sequence). The V gene lost 7 bases and the J gene lost 0 bases, with 14 bases spanning the gap. CDR3 size: 15 residues. Here the CDR3 reads CATKEYGGSTDTQYF. In DNA, the CDR3 is TGTGCCACCAAAGAGTATGGCGGTAGCACAGATACGCAGTATTTT.

J is TRBJ2-1 and V is TRBV14, with TRBD1 matching 9 bases. V was clipped by 0 bases and J by 5 bases; unmatched bases: 8. Germline V gene sequence: CDR1 SGHDN, CDR2 FVKESK. The CDR3 is 17 residues long. The CDR3 is CASSQDGAGQGDNEQFF. The CDR3 nucleotides read TGTGCCAGCAGCCAAGACGGAGCGGGACAGGGAGACAATGAGCAGTTCTTC. Combining the CDR3 with reference TRBV14 and TRBJ2-1 gives the whole variable domain EAGVTQFPSHSVIEKGQTVTLRCDPISGHDNLYWYRRVMGKEIKFLLHFVKESKQDESGMPNNRFLAERTGGTYSTLKVQPAELEDSGVYFCASSQDGAGQGDNEQFFGPGTRLTVL.

This clone has a single count. The chain has TRBV7-9 and TRBJ2-7; D gene ambiguous. The V end was cut by 1 base, the J end by 2 bases, with 3 bases between. The CDR3 has 12 amino acids. CDR1 is SEHNR and CDR2 is FQNEAQ in the germline V gene (reference sequence). CDR3 coding DNA: TGTGCCAGCAGCTTAGTTACCTACGAGCAGTACTTC. Residues: CASSLVTYEQYF.

Of note for this clone: The same CDR3 can be traced to other DNA sequences in this sample. This chain joins TRBV7-9 and TRBJ2-7; D gene unclear. The V and J ends lost 5 bases and 4 bases respectively, with 6 bases between them. The CDR3 consists of 11 residues. Germline lookup yields CDR1 SEHNR and CDR2 FQNEAQ (reference sequence). The CDR3 sequence: CASSQAYEQYF. CDR3 bases: TGTGCCAGCAGCCAGGCATACGAGCAGTACTTC.

This sequence joins TRBV5-1 and TRBJ1-2; 7 nucleotides agree with TRBD1. Per the germline V gene, CDR1 is SGHRS and CDR2 is YFSETQ. The trim removed 4 bases at V and 8 bases at J, leaving 8 bases unmatched. CDR3 size: 13 residues. CDR3 amino acids: CASSRDSLDGYTF. The CDR3 DNA reads as TGCGCCAGCAGCCGGGACAGTTTGGACGGCTACACCTTC.

The V call is TRBV18, the J call TRBJ2-7; weak D call: TRBD2 (6 bases). V lost 3 bases to trimming and J lost 2 bases, with 11 bases between them. Germline CDR1 reads KGHSH; CDR2 reads LQKENI. The CDR3 loop spans 14 amino acids. CDR3 DNA sequence: TGTGCCAGCTCACCGTCGGGACTTACCTACGAGCAGTACTTC. Translating gives CASSPSGLTYEQYF.